This entry is about one T cell receptor beta chain. Clones were read by immunoSEQ multiplex PCR, and TCRdb kept only the in-frame ones, dropping some. The repertoire includes about 43,000 clones, over 80% of them detected once, and 25% to 35% sits in the top ten. V shed 0 bases and J 5 bases; nucleotides not matched to a gene: 9. This CDR3 is 17 amino acids long. Per the germline V gene, CDR1 is LNHNV and CDR2 is YYDKDF (reference sequence). This sample stems from a study of radiation and T cells in renal cell carcinoma. Time point reported: blood 4 weeks post-SBRT, at nephrectomy. Treatment described: 15 Gy SBRT to primary tumor, nephrectomy 4 weeks later.

The V gene is TRBV15, the J gene TRBJ2-3, with 9 bases lining up with TRBD2. This TCR derives from a woman in her 70s with renal cell carcinoma. The sample in question was blood, obtained from a patient whose treatment included radiotherapy and nephrectomy. In DNA, the CDR3 is TGTGCCACCAGCAGAGATTTGCTAGCGGGACGGGGAGATACGCAGTATTTT. Protein sequence: CATSRDLLAGRGDTQYF.